The present entry profiles one T cell receptor (beta chain) with its context. The antigen is not known. Trimming took 6 bases from V and 4 from J; bases not matched to a gene: 13. The CDR3 extends over 19 amino acids. Per the germline V gene, CDR1 is SGHVS and CDR2 is FNYEAQ. TCRdb analysed the RT-PCR reads with MiXCR anew, one entry per CDR3 protein. The sample lists about 190,000 distinct CDR3 sequences, roughly an eighth occurring once. These data originate in a study of response to subunit inactivated influenza vaccine. Findings of the study overall: Authors suggested few new T cells are recruited by each seasonal influenza vaccination.

The clonotype originates from a man aged 50 to 60 who received an inactivated influenza vaccine. The sample in question was CD8+ T cells sorted from PBMCs, obtained more than 4 days after vaccination. The genes are TRBV7-6 and TRBJ2-2; 14 nucleotides line up with TRBD2. As DNA, the CDR3 is TGTGCCAGCAGTCCTCCGGGACTAGCGGGGGTCCAGGGCACCGGGGAGCTGTTTTTT. It codes for CASSPPGLAGVQGTGELFF.